This TCR beta chain was observed in a study of early T cells in non-severe SARS-CoV-2 infection. Overall study context: Unsorted whole-blood RNA was sequenced in bulk, leaving chains unpaired.

Germline CDR1 and CDR2: WNHNN and SYGVQD (reference sequence). The V end lost 2 bases, the J end lost 4 bases, and 18 bases lay between the germline ends. This CDR3 is built from 18 residues. Individual cDNA molecules carried attached unique molecular identifiers. MiXCR, applied by TCRdb to the 5' RACE reads, yields one record per CDR3 protein. The top ten clones hold roughly a third of a sample with approximately 28,000 distinct CDR3 sequences, 6% to 7.5% of them seen once. This clonotype showed up many times. The antigen is unknown. General study findings and limits: VDJdb-based annotation leaned toward anti-spike CD8 responses and missed private and CD4 specificities.

The sequence was obtained from an adult who was a healthcare worker with PCR-confirmed SARS-CoV-2 infection or an uninfected control (not recorded which). The J gene is TRBJ2-6, the V gene TRBV10-1; a possible D gene is TRBD1 (5 bases). The sequenced sample was whole blood, obtained at baseline. The CDR3 nucleotides are TGCGCCAGCAGTGAGGAGAAAGGGGAAGCATCGGGGGCCAACGTCCTGACTTTC. Residues: CASSEEKGEASGANVLTF.